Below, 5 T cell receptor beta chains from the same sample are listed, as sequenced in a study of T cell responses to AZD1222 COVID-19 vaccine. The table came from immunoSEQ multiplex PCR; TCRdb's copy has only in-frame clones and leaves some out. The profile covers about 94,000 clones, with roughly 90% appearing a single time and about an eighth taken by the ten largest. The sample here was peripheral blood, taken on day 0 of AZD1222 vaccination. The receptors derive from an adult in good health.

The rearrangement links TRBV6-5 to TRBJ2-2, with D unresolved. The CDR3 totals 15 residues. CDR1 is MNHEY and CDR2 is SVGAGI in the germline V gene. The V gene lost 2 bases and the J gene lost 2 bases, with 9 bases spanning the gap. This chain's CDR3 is CASSYEAGNTGELFF. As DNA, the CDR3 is TGTGCCAGCAGTTACGAGGCCGGAAACACCGGGGAGCTGTTTTTT.

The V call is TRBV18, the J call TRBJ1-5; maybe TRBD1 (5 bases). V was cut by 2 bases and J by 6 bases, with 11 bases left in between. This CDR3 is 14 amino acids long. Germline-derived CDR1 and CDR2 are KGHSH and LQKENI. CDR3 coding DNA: TGTGCCAGCTCACCATCGAGGGGCCCTCAGCCCCAGCATTTT. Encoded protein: CASSPSRGPQPQHF.

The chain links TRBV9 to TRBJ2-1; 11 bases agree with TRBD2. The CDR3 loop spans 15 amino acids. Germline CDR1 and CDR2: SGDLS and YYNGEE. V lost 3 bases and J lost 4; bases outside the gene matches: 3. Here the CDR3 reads CASSASGGIYNEQFF. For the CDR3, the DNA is TGTGCCAGCAGCGCTAGCGGGGGGATTTACAATGAGCAGTTCTTC.

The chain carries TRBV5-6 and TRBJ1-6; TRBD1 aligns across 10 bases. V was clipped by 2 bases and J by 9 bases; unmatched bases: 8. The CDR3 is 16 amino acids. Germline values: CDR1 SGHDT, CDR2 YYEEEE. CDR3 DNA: TGTGCCAGCAGCTTTGGGACAGGGGACGAGGGTTCACCCCTCCACTTT. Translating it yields CASSFGTGDEGSPLHF.

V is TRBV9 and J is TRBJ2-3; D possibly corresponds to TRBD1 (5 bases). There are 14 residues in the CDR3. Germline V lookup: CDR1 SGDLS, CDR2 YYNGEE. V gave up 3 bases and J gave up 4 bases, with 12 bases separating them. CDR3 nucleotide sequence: TGTGCCAGCAGCGAGCCAGGGTTCGCAGATACGCAGTATTTT. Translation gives CASSEPGFADTQYF.